This passage covers 18 T cell receptor beta chains from one sample sequenced in a study of blood T cell repertoires in COVID-19. Using immunoSEQ multiplex PCR, the repertoire was profiled, and TCRdb retains in-frame clones only, with some absent. This table has 200,000 to 300,000 clones, roughly 82% appearing once. Sequenced material: peripheral blood. Receptor source: a woman aged 65 to 85 with acute or convalescent COVID-19.

This chain connects TRBV5-6 to TRBJ2-2, with 8 bases identical to TRBD1. CDR3 length equals 15 residues. Germline assignment: CDR1 SGHDT and CDR2 YYEEEE. V dropped 4 bases and J dropped 6; count of bases not matched to a gene: 8. In nucleotides, the CDR3 is TGTGCCAGCAGCCCGGGACAGGTATCGGCCGGGGAGCTGTTTTTT. Amino acid sequence: CASSPGQVSAGELFF.

This clone has ten or more counts. V is TRBV18 and J is TRBJ1-3; tentatively, D is TRBD1 (6 bases). Trimming removed 2 bases from V and 0 bases from J, with 11 bases in between. The CDR3 consists of 16 residues. The V gene's germline CDR1 is KGHSH and CDR2 LQKENI. The chain's CDR3 is CASSPSGAGSGNTIYF. DNA for the CDR3: TGTGCCAGCTCACCATCAGGGGCGGGCTCTGGAAACACCATATATTTT.

As for this clone: The conserved phenylalanine or tryptophan is not found at the CDR3 terminus, so this likely reflects a read error. The DNA is left out, because the CDR3 cannot be placed on it with certainty; the CDR3 is given as TCRdb lists it. The chain carries TRBV5-1 and TRBJ2-7; no check of the table's D call, TRBD1, against the DNA was made. The CDR3 length is 16 residues, termini included. Germline CDR1 SGHRS, CDR2 YFSETQ. CDR3 amino acids: CASSPSLDGLSGPLQL.

The table lists this clone with a count of one. The chain joins TRBV7-2 to TRBJ2-7; the match to TRBD1 covers 9 bases. This CDR3 is built from 16 residues. The germline CDR1 and CDR2 sequences are SGHTA and FQGNSA. Trimming took 1 base from V and 4 from J; bases not matched to a gene: 8. Here the CDR3 reads CASSLVPGQGGYEQYF. The CDR3, as DNA: TGTGCCAGCAGCTTAGTACCGGGACAGGGAGGATACGAGCAGTACTTC. Full variable domain (missing parts from reference TRBV7-2 and TRBJ2-7): GAGVSQSPSNKVTEKGKDVELRCDPISGHTALYWYRQSLGQGLEFLIYFQGNSAPDKSGLPSDRFSAERTGGSVSTLTIQRTQQEDSAVYLCASSLVPGQGGYEQYFGPGTRLTVT.

The V call is TRBV5-1, the J call TRBJ1-5, with 7 bases aligning to TRBD1. Trimming took 3 bases from V and 10 from J; bases not matched to a gene: 10. CDR3 length: 14 amino acids. Germline-derived CDR1 and CDR2 are SGHRS and YFSETQ. CDR3 protein: CASSSQGGGGPQHF. In nucleotides, the CDR3 is TGCGCCAGCAGCTCCCAGGGGGGCGGAGGTCCCCAGCATTTT.

The V gene is TRBV30, the J gene TRBJ2-1; 10 bases align to TRBD1. This CDR3 comprises 15 residues. V gave up 1 base and J gave up 9 bases; unmatched junction bases: 9. From germline, CDR1 is GTSNPN and CDR2 SVGIG (reference sequence). The CDR3 here is CAWSGGQGKLGEQFF. CDR3 bases: TGTGCCTGGAGTGGGGGACAGGGGAAATTAGGTGAGCAGTTCTTC.

The chain carries TRBV30 and TRBJ1-2; tentative D call: TRBD1 (6 bases). The CDR3 runs 14 residues. V gave up 6 bases and J gave up 1 base, with 15 bases separating them. CDR1 is GTSNPN, CDR2 SVGIG, per germline (reference sequence). This chain's CDR3 is CACPPLGGNYGYTF. As DNA, the CDR3 is TGTGCCTGTCCCCCCCTAGGGGGTAACTATGGCTACACCTTC.

The chain is built from TRBV2 and TRBJ1-2; D might be TRBD1 (5 bases). CDR3 length: 12 residues. The germline V gene encodes CDR1 SNHLY and CDR2 FYNNEI. The V end lost 4 bases, the J end lost 4 bases, and 7 bases lay between the germline ends. The CDR3 nucleotides are TGTGCCAGCAGTGGGACAATCTATGGCTACACCTTC. Its translation is CASSGTIYGYTF.

The V call is TRBV18, the J call TRBJ2-1; 8 positions match TRBD1. Germline assignment: CDR1 KGHSH and CDR2 LQKENI. The CDR3 contains 14 residues. Trimming removed 6 bases from V and 4 bases from J; junction bases left unmatched: 5. The CDR3 region is CASSRDRGYNEQFF. The CDR3 coding sequence is TGTGCCAGCTCGAGAGACAGGGGTTACAATGAGCAGTTCTTC.

This clone has a handful of counts. The sample carries other DNA sequences with the same CDR3. The rearrangement links TRBV28 to TRBJ1-3; 8 bases align to TRBD1. Trimming at V came to 5 bases and at J to 5 bases, leaving 5 bases not matched to a gene. This CDR3 has 14 residues. Germline CDR1 and CDR2: MDHEN and SYDVKM. CDR3 DNA sequence: TGTGCCAGCAGTCTAACAGGGGGAAGAAACACCATATATTTT. Its protein is CASSLTGGRNTIYF.

This sequence joins TRBV29-1 and TRBJ1-2; the match to TRBD1 covers 7 bases. Germline-derived CDR1 and CDR2 are SQVTM and ANQGSEA. Trimming cost V 5 bases and J 2 bases; bases outside gene matches: 2. CDR3 size: 12 residues. The CDR3 loop reads CSVQTGNYGYTF. The CDR3 bases are TGCAGCGTTCAGACAGGGAACTATGGCTACACCTTC.

This clone was recorded a few times. The chain recombines TRBV4-2 with TRBJ2-2; D is unresolved. CDR1 is LGHNA and CDR2 is YNFKEQ in the germline V gene. V lost 0 bases and J 2 bases, leaving 7 bases between the germline ends. This CDR3 comprises 15 residues. CDR3 coding DNA: TGTGCCAGCAGCCAAGAGGCAGTAAACACCGGGGAGCTGTTTTTT. Its protein is CASSQEAVNTGELFF.

This sequence joins TRBV7-8 and TRBJ2-5; TRBD2 agrees at 8 bases. There are 15 residues in the CDR3. V gave up 5 bases and J gave up 7 bases; unmatched junction bases: 12. Germline CDR1 and CDR2: SGHVS and FQNEAQ. The CDR3 coding sequence is TGTGCCAGCAGCCCAAGCGGGGGAACGGCAGGGACCCAGTACTTC. This gives the protein CASSPSGGTAGTQYF.

Only one count was recorded for this clone. The CDR3 DNA reads as TGTGCCAGCAGTGAAGGGACAGGGAGAGCTTTCTTT. As protein: CASSEGTGRAFF. V is TRBV2 and J is TRBJ1-1; 8 bases are shared with TRBD1. From germline, CDR1 is SNHLY and CDR2 FYNNEI. The trim removed 1 base at V and 10 bases at J, leaving 2 bases unmatched. There are 12 residues in the CDR3.

V is TRBV9 and J is TRBJ1-1, with 8 bases that match TRBD1. The CDR3 has 16 residues. V shed 0 bases, J shed 2 bases, and the junction held 6 bases outside the gene matches. Germline V gene data show CDR1 as SGDLS and CDR2 as YYNGEE. The CDR3 nucleotides are TGTGCCAGCAGCGTAGGACAGGGGACTACAAACACTGAAGCTTTCTTT. Its protein is CASSVGQGTTNTEAFF.

The rearrangement links TRBV5-4 to TRBJ2-3, with 12 bases matching TRBD2. Unmatched junction bases numbered 7, after V lost 2 bases and J lost 3 bases. CDR1 SGHNT and CDR2 YYREEE come from the germline V gene (reference sequence). The CDR3 runs 17 residues. In nucleotides, the CDR3 is TGTGCCAGCAGCTTACCTAGCGGGGGGGCCCTTACAGATACGCAGTATTTT. Amino acid sequence: CASSLPSGGALTDTQYF.

The V gene is TRBV19, the J gene TRBJ2-1, with a possible D match to TRBD1 (6 bases). This CDR3 has 15 amino acids. Trimming took off 5 bases at V and 1 base at J, with 12 bases between the two ends. Germline V lookup: CDR1 LNHDA, CDR2 SQIVND (reference sequence). In DNA form, the CDR3 reads TGTGCCAGTAGTGTCGCGACAGGATCCTACAATGAGCAGTTCTTC. This encodes CASSVATGSYNEQFF.

This clone appeared many times. The chain couples TRBV23-1 to TRBJ2-5; the D gene is possibly TRBD1 (7 bases). TRBV23-1 is an open reading frame whose function is uncertain. The ends were cut back, 2 bases at V and 3 bases at J, with 10 bases in the middle. The CDR3 runs to 14 residues. Here the CDR3 reads CASSQVRGEETQYF. Here the CDR3 DNA reads TGCGCCAGCAGTCAAGTCAGGGGGGAAGAGACCCAGTACTTC.